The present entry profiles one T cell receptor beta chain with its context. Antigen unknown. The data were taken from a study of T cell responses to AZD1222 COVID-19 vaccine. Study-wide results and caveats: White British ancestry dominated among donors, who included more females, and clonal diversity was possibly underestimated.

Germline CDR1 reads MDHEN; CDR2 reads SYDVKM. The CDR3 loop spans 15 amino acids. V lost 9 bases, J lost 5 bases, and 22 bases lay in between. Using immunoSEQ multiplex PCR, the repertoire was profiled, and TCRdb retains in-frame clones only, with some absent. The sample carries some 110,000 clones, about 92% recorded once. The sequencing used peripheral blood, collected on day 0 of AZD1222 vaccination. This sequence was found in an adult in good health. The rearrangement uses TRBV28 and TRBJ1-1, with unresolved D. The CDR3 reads CASTDPPFWETEAFF. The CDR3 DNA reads TGTGCCAGTACAGATCCTCCGTTCTGGGAAACTGAAGCTTTCTTT. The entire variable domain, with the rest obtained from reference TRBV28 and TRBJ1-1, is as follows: DVKVTQSSRYLVKRTGEKVFLECVQDMDHENMFWYRQDPGLGLRLIYFSYDVKMKEKGDIPEGYSVSREKKERFSLILESASTNQTSMYLCASTDPPFWETEAFFGQGTRLTVV.